This TCR beta chain was identified during a study of PD-1 blockade in classical Hodgkin lymphoma. The V gene's germline CDR1 is GTSNPN and CDR2 SVGIG (reference sequence). The CDR3 runs 13 residues. This clone is labeled medium-sized. The antigen is unknown. An end of the junction differs from the germline gene, which may be a read error. Time point of the sample: cycle 4 day 1 (C4D1), after less than seven weeks of nivolumab. Every patient experienced relapse after autologous stem cell transplantation, and brentuximab vedotin exposure varied. Clones were sequenced by immunoSEQ multiplex PCR, and TCRdb holds only the in-frame ones, with some missing. The data hold about 9,700 clones, with roughly 85% observed a single time. Study-level points and caveats: Only CD4+ TCR diversity, not CD8+, had risen significantly by C4D1. Newly diagnosed patients and complete responders had comparable diversity at baseline.

The sample consisted of peripheral blood mononuclear cells (PBMCs), taken before the fourth cycle of nivolumab. The sequence was collected from a human donor with classical Hodgkin lymphoma. The rearrangement uses TRBV30 and TRBJ1-1; D unresolved. CDR3 sequence (DNA): TGTGCCTGGAGTGTAACTAAGCGGACTGAGGCTTTCTTT. This encodes CAWSVTKRTEAFF.